This TCR beta chain was obtained from a study of technical replicates of blood from several donors. J was trimmed by 0 bases and V by 0 bases; bases with no gene match: 10. Germline-derived CDR1 and CDR2 are SGHRS and YFSETQ. CDR3 length: 18 residues. TCRdb keeps only in-frame clones here, not all; method: immunoSEQ multiplex PCR. The table has under 110,000 clones, under 96% seen once. The sequence was collected from a human donor in good health. Sample: T cells isolated from PBMCs. The chain carries TRBV5-1 and TRBJ2-7; the match to TRBD2 covers 9 bases. The CDR3 loop is CASSLAATSGLSSYEQYF. The CDR3 nucleotides read TGCGCCAGCAGCTTGGCCGCTACTAGCGGGCTGAGCTCCTACGAGCAGTACTTC.